Presented here are 30 T cell receptor beta chains from one specimen sequenced in a study of molecular identifiers for immune sequencing clone quantification. One entry per CDR3 protein results from TCRdb running MiXCR on the PCR reads. The sample contains some 320,000 distinct CDR3 sequences, 24% of which appear only once. Source material: naive CD8+ T cells from blood, with Jurkat cell RNA spiked in. Subset denoted: FACS-sorted CD8+CD4-CCR7+CD45RA+ naive T cells. The source of these receptors is a human donor in good health. Some libraries in this study had Jurkat cell RNA spiked in.

This clonotype showed up many times. This chain connects TRBV28 to TRBJ2-7, with 9 positions matching TRBD1. Germline assignment: CDR1 MDHEN and CDR2 SYDVKM. J lost 4 bases, V lost 5 bases, and 6 bases had no gene match. The CDR3 spans 14 residues. As DNA, the CDR3 is TGTGCCAGCAGTGTGGGGACAGGGCCGTACGAGCAGTACTTC. This gives the protein CASSVGTGPYEQYF.

For this clonotype: At one of its ends the junction is not consistent with the germline gene, which may arise from a read error. V is TRBV7-7 and J is TRBJ2-2; a possible D gene is TRBD2 (6 bases). Per germline, CDR1 SSHAT and CDR2 FNYEAQ (reference sequence). The CDR3 spans 15 residues. CDR3 region: CASTPGGANTGELFF. The CDR3 DNA is TGTGCTAGCACCCCCGGAGGGGCTAACACCGGGGAGCTGTTTTTT. Drawing the rest from reference TRBV7-7 and TRBJ2-2, the complete variable domain is GAGVSQSPRYKVTKRGQDVTLRCDPISSHATLYWYQQALGQGPEFLTYFNYEAQPDKSGLPSDRFSAERPEGSISTLTIQRTEQRDSAMYRCASTPGGANTGELFFGEGSRLTVL.

In regard to this clonotype: A much larger clone is a single base away; this may be a read error. The chain couples TRBV7-6 to TRBJ1-4; possibly TRBD1 for D (5 bases). Germline V gives CDR1 SGHVS, CDR2 FNYEAQ. The CDR3 length is 16 residues. In nucleotides, the CDR3 is TGTGCCTGCAGCCCAGGCTTCGGGGACGAGAATGAAAAACTGTTTTTT. This translates into CACSPGFGDENEKLFF.

The chain couples TRBV20-1 to TRBJ2-7; D tentatively reads TRBD1 or TRBD2 (5 bases each). Germline V lookup: CDR1 DFQATT, CDR2 SNEGSKA (reference sequence). The V end lost 2 bases, the J end lost 2 bases, and 10 bases lay between the germline ends. This CDR3 is 13 amino acids long. Here the CDR3 reads CSARRDHTYEQYF. The CDR3 nucleotides read TGCAGTGCTAGAAGGGACCATACCTACGAGCAGTACTTC.

A remark on this clonotype: A read error may produce the germline difference seen at one junction end. The rearrangement joins TRBV6-2 or TRBV6-3 to TRBJ2-3, with D possibly being TRBD2 (6 bases). This CDR3 is built from 14 residues. Germline V gives CDR1 MNHEY, CDR2 SVGEGT. The CDR3 coding sequence is TGTGCCAGCGGCGGGACGGCGAACACAGCTACGCAGTATTTT. This translates into CASGGTANTATQYF.

Concerning this clonotype: It may be a read error: a sequence one base away is much more abundant. This chain links TRBV28 with TRBJ2-7; TRBD2 is a possible D gene (5 bases). Per germline, CDR1 MDHEN and CDR2 SYDVKM. Deletions cut 5 bases from V and 3 bases from J, with 14 bases between. The CDR3 totals 14 residues. CDR3 DNA: TGTGCCAGCAGTATCCGAGGGCCCAACTACGAGCAGTACTTC. Its translation: CASSIRGPNYEQYF.

Points on this clonotype: This could be a read error, since a much larger clone is one nucleotide away. The missing conserved phenylalanine or tryptophan at the end of this CDR3 makes a read error likely. This chain links TRBV14 with TRBJ1-2; no firm D call. Trimming took 8 bases from V and 4 from J, leaving 20 bases between them. The CDR3 has 15 amino acids. Germline loops: CDR1 SGHDN, CDR2 FVKESK. The CDR3 loop reads CASESQAGNFYGYTL. CDR3 nucleotides: TGTGCCAGCGAATCCCAGGCAGGAAACTTCTATGGCTACACCCTC.

This clonotype has a handful of counts. One junction end does not reproduce the germline sequence, and a read error may be involved. The chain carries TRBV6-2 or TRBV6-3 and TRBJ1-5, with a tentative D call TRBD1 (6 bases). The CDR3 loop spans 15 amino acids. The germline V gene has CDR1 MNHEY and CDR2 SVGEGT. CDR3 in amino acids: CASSRLQGQNQPQRF. CDR3 bases: TGTGCCAGCAGCCGGCTACAGGGTCAAAATCAGCCCCAGCGTTTT.

V and J are TRBV12-3 or TRBV12-4 and TRBJ2-5, with 8 positions matching TRBD1. The CDR3 spans 15 residues. The V gene end was trimmed by 5 bases and the J gene end by 2 bases; junction bases not matched to a gene: 7. The CDR3 coding sequence is TGTGCCAGCAGTAGAGAGGACAGGGAGCAAGAGACCCAGTACTTC. The encoded protein is CASSREDREQETQYF.

This clonotype has just a few counts. The V and J genes are TRBV20-1 and TRBJ2-7, with TRBD1 matching 9 bases. The CDR3 is made up of 14 amino acids. V trimming: 1 base; J trimming: 4 bases; junction bases outside the gene matches: 5. CDR1 DFQATT and CDR2 SNEGSKA come from the germline V gene (reference sequence). The CDR3 DNA reads TGCAGTGCTAGAGGAACGGACAGGGGATACGAGCAGTACTTC. Amino acids: CSARGTDRGYEQYF.

This clonotype was recorded many times. The rearrangement uses TRBV23-1 and TRBJ2-6; D possibly corresponds to TRBD1 (5 bases). TRBV23-1 is noted as an ORF with a role that remains uncertain. CDR3 size: 16 residues. V was trimmed by 0 bases and J by 2 bases, leaving 8 bases between them. The CDR3 region has the DNA TGCGCCAGCAGTCAATCGTGCAGGGCTGGGGCCAACGTCCTGACTTTC. Residues: CASSQSCRAGANVLTF.

Concerning this clonotype itself: A much larger clone differs by one base, so this may be a read error. CDR3 loop: CASSLLSRAFF. As DNA, the CDR3 is TGTGCCAGCAGCTTACTGAGCAGGGCTTTCTTT. The chain is built from TRBV7-9 and TRBJ1-1; D is unclear. CDR1 SEHNR and CDR2 FQNEAQ come from the germline V gene (reference sequence). The length of the CDR3 is 11 residues. Trimming removed 2 bases at V and 11 bases at J, with 9 bases between.

This clonotype was observed a few times. V and J are TRBV6-6 and TRBJ1-1; TRBD1 matches at 7 bases. The CDR3 is made up of 15 amino acids. Germline V CDR1 and CDR2: MNHNY, SVGAGI (reference sequence). V gave up 6 bases and J gave up 3 bases; unmatched junction bases: 10. This CDR3 is CASSYMTGLDTEAFF. CDR3 bases: TGTGCCAGCAGCTATATGACAGGGTTAGACACTGAAGCTTTCTTT.

This clonotype has a count of ten or more. This chain uses TRBV5-6 with TRBJ1-1, with D perhaps matching TRBD1 (5 bases). This CDR3 region has 14 residues. Between the trimmed V and J ends, which lost 4 bases and 1 base, there was a span of 11 bases. The V gene's germline CDR1 is SGHDT and CDR2 YYEEEE. The CDR3 sequence is CASSAGQPNTEAFF. The CDR3 nucleotides read TGTGCCAGCAGCGCCGGACAACCGAACACTGAAGCTTTCTTT.

The V gene is TRBV19, the J gene TRBJ1-5, with TRBD1 matching over 12 bases. V lost 1 base to trimming and J lost 2 bases; unmatched junction nucleotides: 9. The CDR3 has 19 residues. Germline V gene sequence: CDR1 LNHDA, CDR2 SQIVND (reference sequence). CDR3 sequence (DNA): TGTGCCAGTAGTATAGGGGACAGGGGGCCGGATTTGGGCAATCAGCCCCAGCATTTT. This translates into CASSIGDRGPDLGNQPQHF.

This clonotype was seen at least ten times. This chain connects TRBV29-1 to TRBJ1-1; D remains ambiguous. Germline CDR1 SQVTM, CDR2 ANQGSEA. Trimming shortened V by 0 bases and J by 1 base, and 9 bases separated the two germline ends. CDR3 length: 14 amino acids. The CDR3 spells CSVEDYGWNTEAFF. The CDR3 DNA reads TGCAGCGTTGAAGATTACGGCTGGAACACTGAAGCTTTCTTT.

A word on this clonotype: A much more abundant neighbour one base away suggests this may be a read error. V is TRBV6-6 and J is TRBJ2-7, with TRBD2 matching over 7 bases. This CDR3 has 13 residues. The germline V gene encodes CDR1 MNHNY and CDR2 SVGAGI (reference sequence). CDR3 in DNA: TGTGTCAGTTCCGGGACTACCGCTTACGAGCAGTACTTC. Translation: CVSSGTTAYEQYF.

This clonotype has just a few counts. The V call is TRBV9, the J call TRBJ1-2; maybe TRBD1 (5 bases). V gave up 0 bases and J gave up 3 bases, with 9 bases separating them. The CDR3 has 14 residues. Germline V lookup: CDR1 SGDLS, CDR2 YYNGEE. For the CDR3, the DNA is TGTGCCAGCAGCGTAGATGGGGGTTACTATGGCTACACCTTC. The encoded protein is CASSVDGGYYGYTF.

This clonotype was detected many times. The gene calls are TRBV30 and TRBJ1-1, with D unclear. The V gene lost 4 bases and the J gene lost 6 bases, with 12 bases spanning the gap. Germline CDR1 reads GTSNPN; CDR2 reads SVGIG (reference sequence). This CDR3 has 12 amino acids. This chain's CDR3 is CAWNAGTPEAFF. CDR3 nucleotide sequence: TGTGCCTGGAATGCGGGTACCCCTGAAGCTTTCTTT.

A word on this clonotype: Compared with germline, one end of the junction differs, possibly owing to a read error. The V gene is TRBV9, the J gene TRBJ1-5; unclear D gene. The CDR3 runs to 14 residues. Germline CDR1 reads SGDLS; CDR2 reads YYNGEE. CDR3: CACSPRTPNQPQHF. DNA of the CDR3: TGTGCCTGCAGCCCCCGGACCCCGAATCAGCCCCAGCATTTT. The whole variable domain, remainder taken from reference TRBV9 and TRBJ1-5, is DSGVTQTPKHLITATGQRVTLRCSPRSGDLSVYWYQQSLDQGLQFLIQYYNGEERAKGNILERFSAQQFPDLHSELNLSSLELGDSALYFCACSPRTPNQPQHFGDGTRLSIL.

This clonotype showed up many times. The chain joins TRBV5-4 to TRBJ2-5, with 12 positions matching TRBD1. Germline-derived CDR1 and CDR2 are SGHNT and YYREEE (reference sequence). The CDR3 has 17 residues. V dropped 2 bases and J dropped 5; count of bases not matched to a gene: 10. The DNA for the CDR3 is TGTGCCAGCAGCTTCTGGGGACAGGGGGCGCGGAAGGAGACCCAGTACTTC. Its translation: CASSFWGQGARKETQYF.

This clonotype was recorded many times. The J gene is TRBJ2-7, the V gene TRBV7-6; no reliable D call. Germline CDR1 reads SGHVS; CDR2 reads FNYEAQ. The CDR3 sequence is 14 residues long. Trimming stripped 5 bases from V and 2 bases from J, with 13 bases between. The CDR3 region has the DNA TGTGCCAGCAGCACGAGTTGGGGTGCCTACGAGCAGTACTTC. Amino acid sequence: CASSTSWGAYEQYF.

This clonotype was detected a few times. The CDR3 region has the DNA TGTGCCTGGAGTGTACAAACGGGTTGGAGCAATCAGCCCCAGCATTTT. As protein: CAWSVQTGWSNQPQHF. The chain carries TRBV30 and TRBJ1-5; the D is unclear. This CDR3 spans 16 amino acids. Trimming stripped 0 bases from V and 1 base from J, with 13 bases between. CDR1 and CDR2 (germline): GTSNPN, SVGIG (reference sequence).

V gene TRBV4-3 combines with J gene TRBJ2-7, with D uncertain. Germline CDR1 LGHNA, CDR2 YSLEER. Trimming removed 0 bases from V and 3 bases from J, with 12 bases in between. The CDR3 sequence is 15 residues long. DNA for the CDR3: TGCGCCAGCAGCCAAGATAGACGGAGCTACTACGAGCAGTACTTC. As protein: CASSQDRRSYYEQYF.

This clonotype came up many times. The gene calls are TRBV5-4 and TRBJ2-7, with 7 bases fitting TRBD1. Germline V CDR1 and CDR2: SGHNT, YYREEE (reference sequence). The V gene end was trimmed by 2 bases and the J gene end by 2 bases; junction bases not matched to a gene: 7. This CDR3 has 15 amino acids. The CDR3 protein is CASSFFRGTAYEQYF. As DNA, the CDR3 is TGTGCCAGCAGCTTTTTCAGGGGGACCGCCTACGAGCAGTACTTC.

With regard to this clonotype: One base away lies a much larger clone, so this may be a sequencing read error. The chain combines TRBV6-5 with TRBJ2-1; D call uncertain. Near its end, the DNA agrees better with TRBJ2-7, so the J call may be wrong. Germline V gene lookup returns CDR1 MNHEY and CDR2 SVGAGI. This CDR3 region has 14 residues. The CDR3, as DNA: TGTGCCAGCAGTTACACCTCCGGCTACAATGAGCAGTACTTC. Translated, it gives CASSYTSGYNEQYF.

In this sample, this clonotype turned up many times. This chain joins TRBV5-1 and TRBJ2-1; TRBD2 aligns across 10 bases. This CDR3 comprises 16 residues. V dropped 2 bases and J dropped 2; count of bases not matched to a gene: 4. CDR1 and CDR2 from the germline V gene are SGHRS and YFSETQ. CDR3 DNA sequence: TGCGCCAGCAGCTTCGGACTAGCGGCCACCTACAATGAGCAGTTCTTC. Translating it yields CASSFGLAATYNEQFF.

This clonotype was recorded at least ten times. The gene calls are TRBV7-8 and TRBJ2-5; D assignment may be TRBD1 or TRBD2 (5 bases each). Trimming stripped 5 bases from V and 5 bases from J, with 18 bases between. Germline CDR1 is SGHVS and CDR2 is FQNEAQ. This CDR3 region has 15 residues. CDR3 amino acids: CASSKYTGTAETQYF. Written as DNA, the CDR3 is TGTGCCAGCAGCAAATATACCGGGACCGCGGAGACCCAGTACTTC.

This clonotype was seen more than once but under ten times. The rearrangement uses TRBV5-1 and TRBJ2-5; D perhaps matches TRBD1 (6 bases). The CDR3 totals 14 residues. Germline V gene data show CDR1 as SGHRS and CDR2 as YFSETQ. V lost 0 bases and J 5 bases, leaving 11 bases between the germline ends. The CDR3 here is CASSLGQGLETQYF. The CDR3 bases are TGCGCCAGCAGCTTGGGGCAGGGGCTGGAGACCCAGTACTTC.

Remarks on this clonotype: This could be a read error, since a much larger clone is one nucleotide away. V and J are TRBV20-1 and TRBJ2-3; D not certain. The CDR3 spans 11 residues. The germline CDR1 and CDR2 sequences are DFQATT and SNEGSKA (reference sequence). The DNA of the CDR3 is TGCAATGCTTCCCTTCCAGATACGCAGTATTTT. Amino acid sequence: CNASLPDTQYF.